The entry that follows covers one TCR beta chain sequence. Its antigen is still unknown. In germline, CDR1 is LGHNA, CDR2 YNFKEQ. CDR3 length: 16 amino acids. With 0 bases removed from V and 0 bases from J, the gap between germline ends came to 6 bases. The sample originates from a study of beta chain features in type 1 diabetes. Study conclusions and caveats: Type 1 diabetes patients had moderately but significantly shorter TCRB CDR3s in all four CD4+ subsets.

The study reverse transcribed the entire isolated RNA, so it sequenced expressed TCRB transcripts. Measured with immunoSEQ multiplex PCR; TCRdb has only the in-frame clones, and not every one. The sample carries around 260,000 clones, around 24% recorded once. J is TRBJ2-6 and V is TRBV4-2; D unresolved. This TCR derives from a woman younger than 45 with type 1 diabetes. The sample taken for sequencing was naive CD4+ T cells from blood. The CDR3 DNA is TGTGCCAGCAGCCAAGATCCCCTCTCTGGGGCCAACGTCCTGACTTTC. Translated: CASSQDPLSGANVLTF.